This T cell receptor beta chain stems from a study of tumor and adjacent non-tumor tissue in lung cancer. Overall study: Patients were aged roughly 30 to 76, roughly 9 men and 4 to 6 women, stage I to III. Overall study findings and caveats: Tumor repertoires had a smaller top 100 clone share than normal lung.

No cell sorting was done before RNA was extracted from the tissue. Distant lung tissue was collected more than 3 cm away from the tumor edge. A modified ARM-PCR protocol with three rounds of nested PCR amplified TCRbeta. One entry per CDR3 protein, called by TCRdb with MiXCR from the multiplex PCR reads. The data show over 80,000 distinct CDR3 sequences, roughly 80% seen once. The CDR3 has 13 amino acids. Germline CDR1 is SQVTM and CDR2 is ANQGSEA. The table lists this clonotype with a few counts. The antigen is undetermined. The specimen sequenced was distant non-tumor lung tissue. The chain recombines TRBV29-1 with TRBJ1-6; D is ambiguous. The source of this sequence is a man aged 55 to 69 with small cell lung cancer. The CDR3 loop is CGARSSYNSPLHF. The CDR3 DNA follows: TGCGGCGCGAGGAGTTCCTATAATTCACCCCTCCACTTT.